These T cell receptor beta chains were read from a single sample in a study of PD-L1 blockade in urothelial cancer. Sequenced by immunoSEQ multiplex PCR; TCRdb stores in-frame clones only, minus some. This table has around 62,000 clones, almost 90% appearing once. Here the sequenced sample was PBMCs, taken around atezolizumab (anti-PD-L1) treatment. These receptors originate from a man in his fifties or sixties with urothelial cancer. The CDR3 runs from the conserved cysteine through the conserved F or W. A D gene is named only where the DNA matches it firmly. Clone size is stated in some rows and not others, as once, few, many or a class when expanded.

j_call clone_size v_call d_call cdr3_nt cdr3_aa
TRBJ1-2 . TRBV4-1 TRBD1 TGCGCCAGCAGCTATACGGGACAGGGGATTTTCTATGGCTACACCTTC CASSYTGQGIFYGYTF
TRBJ2-1 . TRBV11-2 TRBD2 TGTGCCAGCAGCTCACCCTCCCAGGGCAGGGAGGGATACAATGAGCAGTTCTTC CASSSPSQGREGYNEQFF
TRBJ2-2 . TRBV7-6 . TGTGCCAGCAGCTTAGAAGGTGGGGCGGGGGAGCTGTTTTTT CASSLEGGAGELFF
TRBJ2-7 once TRBV9 . TGTGCCAGCAGCCCCCACCCCGCCCGTGCAGGGGCAAACTACGAGCAGTACTTC CASSPHPARAGANYEQYF
TRBJ2-5 once TRBV6-1 . TGTGCCAGCAGTGGGCATCTCCAAGAGACCCAGTACTTC CASSGHLQETQYF
TRBJ2-1 . TRBV7-2 TRBD2 TGTGCCAGCAGCATCAGCGGGAGTGATTACAATGAGCAGTTCTTC CASSISGSDYNEQFF
TRBJ2-1 . TRBV5-1 TRBD1 TGCGCCAGCAGCTTGGAAGGGACAGGGGGCCCGGATGAGCAGTTCTTC CASSLEGTGGPDEQFF
TRBJ2-1 . TRBV15 TRBD2 TGTGCCACCAGCAGAGGGGGGACTAGCGGGAGGTTTGAGCAGTTCTTC CATSRGGTSGRFEQFF
TRBJ2-7 . TRBV10-3 TRBD1 TGTGCCATCAGCATAAAGACCGGGACAGGGAACGAGCAGTACTTC CAISIKTGTGNEQYF
TRBJ2-7 once TRBV25-1 TRBD2 TGTGCCAGCAGCAGGACTAGCAAAGTTTACGAGCAGTACTTC CASSRTSKVYEQYF
TRBJ2-5 . TRBV7-9 TRBD2 TGTGCCAGCAGCATCACGTCTAGCGGGGGGGCGGGGGAGACCCAGTACTTC CASSITSSGGAGETQYF
TRBJ2-1 . TRBV4-1 TRBD2 TGCGCCAGCAGCCTGACTAGCGGGAGAAATGAGCAGTTCTTC CASSLTSGRNEQFF
TRBJ1-2 . TRBV7-6 . TGTGCCAGCAGCTTAGTCCTATCGCGGAGGGGAGCGGGTGGCTACACCTTC CASSLVLSRRGAGGYTF
TRBJ2-5 . TRBV2 . TGTGCCAGCAGTGATAGGTGGGCAGAGACCCAGTACTTC CASSDRWAETQYF